The clone carrying this T cell receptor beta chain was detected only once. The antigen is not known. Germline CDR1 reads MNHEY; CDR2 reads SVGEGT. The V and J ends lost 6 bases and 1 base, in that order; junction bases with no gene match: 6. The CDR3 is 16 amino acids. The data originate from a study of T cell responses to AZD1222 COVID-19 vaccine. Regarding the study as a whole: White British people made up most donors, females outnumbered males, and clonal diversity was possibly underestimated. Baseline serostatus was positive in only five to seven AZD1222 recipients.

Both about-4-week and about-12-week second-dose recipients were combined. Generated by immunoSEQ multiplex PCR, the TCRdb table keeps only in-frame clones and is missing some. Among roughly 120,000 clones listed, 70% to 90% were seen once. Material: peripheral blood, obtained 28 days after the second AZD1222 dose. The rearrangement joins TRBV6-2 or TRBV6-3 to TRBJ2-5; 12 positions agree with TRBD2. The TCR sequence derives from an adult who received the AZD1222 COVID-19 vaccine. CDR3: CASSPGLAGFQETQYF. CDR3 DNA: TGTGCCAGCAGCCCCGGACTAGCGGGGTTCCAAGAGACCCAGTACTTC.